These T cell receptor beta chains were read from a single sample in a study of tumor-infiltrating lymphocytes in primary liver carcinoma. In TCRdb, the multiplex PCR reads were re-called with MiXCR into one record per CDR3 protein. The sample comprises some 190,000 distinct CDR3 sequences, 50% to 75% of which are singletons, and approximately 70% rests with the top ten. Specimen: peripheral blood. These receptors all stem from a man aged 40-50 years with primary liver carcinoma and hepatitis B virus infection. The CDR3 runs from the conserved cysteine through the conserved F or W. The D gene is left open where the match is weak. Clone size, where shown, is once, few, many, or a class for clones that have expanded.

J,size,V,D,DNA,CDR3
TRBJ2-5,NA,TRBV6-5,NA,TGTGCCAGCAGTTGGGGTGGGCAGGGCCCAAAGACCCAGTACTTC,CASSWGGQGPKTQYF
TRBJ2-1,NA,TRBV10-3,NA,TGTACCATCAGCTTTCGAAGTAGTGCCGGCTCCTACAATGAGCAGTTCTTC,CTISFRSSAGSYNEQFF
TRBJ2-1,NA,TRBV29-1,TRBD1,TGCAGCGTTGAAGATTTAGGGGGCGTGGGTAATGAGCAGTTCTTC,CSVEDLGGVGNEQFF
TRBJ2-3,once,TRBV6-1,NA,TGTGCCAGCAGTGAAGAAGTGCCCCGAGGGGGAGATACGCAGTATTTT,CASSEEVPRGGDTQYF
TRBJ2-7,NA,TRBV11-2,NA,TGTGTCAGCAGCTTAGTGGCGGTAGGGCCGTACGAGCAGTACTTC,CVSSLVAVGPYEQYF
TRBJ2-7,NA,TRBV11-1,NA,TGTGCCAGCAGCTTAGGGGACGGCTACTACGAGCAGTGCTTC,CASSLGDGYYEQCF
TRBJ2-3,NA,TRBV11-2,TRBD2,TGTGCCAGCAGCTTAGGACTAGCGAACACAGATACACAGTATTTT,CASSLGLANTDTQYF
TRBJ2-7,NA,TRBV12-3/TRBV12-4,TRBD1,TGTGCCAGCAGTGAAGGACAGGGCTCCTACGAGCAGTACTTC,CASSEGQGSYEQYF
TRBJ2-5,many,TRBV11-2,NA,TGTGCCAGCAGCTTAAGTGCCCGAGAGACCCAGTACTTC,CASSLSARETQYF
TRBJ2-1,NA,TRBV6-2/TRBV6-3,NA,TGTGCCAGCAGTTACTCTCTAGAGGTGCTCGATGAGCAGTTCTTC,CASSYSLEVLDEQFF
TRBJ2-7,NA,TRBV11-2,TRBD1,TGTGCCAGCTTCGGTTGGGCCTTGGACAGGACGAGTTACGAGCAGTACTTC,CASFGWALDRTSYEQYF
TRBJ1-1,few,TRBV6-1,NA,TGTGCCAGCAGTGAGTCCGAGGGGTATATGTGGGCTTTCTTT,CASSESEGYMWAFF
TRBJ2-2,NA,TRBV11-2,NA,TGTGCCAGCGGCTTTTACCGGGTCGACACCGTGGAGCTGTTTTTT,CASGFYRVDTVELFF
TRBJ1-2,NA,TRBV6-1,NA,TGTGCCAGCAGTTCTACTTGGCGACAACCCCCCGGCTACACCTTC,CASSSTWRQPPGYTF
TRBJ1-1,many,TRBV29-1,TRBD1,TGCAGCGGGGGCGGAGGGGGCGGGATGAACACTGAAGCTTTCTTT,CSGGGGGGMNTEAFF
TRBJ1-5,many,TRBV11-2,NA,TGTGCCAGCAGCTATGGGGGCGTAATCAATCAGCCCCAGCATTTT,CASSYGGVINQPQHF